A single sample is the source of the 28 T cell receptor beta chains below, sequenced in a study of shared clonotypes between healthy human individuals (TCRdb year 2020). The library was prepared using the immunoSEQ multiplex PCR assay. The source is immuneACCESS, and TCRdb retained only in-frame sequences with V and J called. Part of the clones is not carried over; for the studies checked, unresolved V genes explain less than half of this, and the remainder is unexplained. Recorded for this sample are about 2.4 million clones; 90% to 95% of them occurred a single time. The ten biggest clones cover 0.36% of the sample. Sequenced material: naive CD4+ T cells from PBMCs. What this sample's cell subset or site label stands for: CD45RA+ positively selected. The receptors were gathered from a man between 18 and 35 years old in good health. Some clones in this sample may be carry-over from other donors' samples.

This chain uses TRBV29-1 with TRBJ2-5; possible D gene TRBD2, 6 bases. This CDR3 comprises 14 residues. The germline V gene has CDR1 SQVTM and CDR2 ANQGSEA. V lost 0 bases to trimming and J lost 5 bases, with 13 bases between them. CDR3 nucleotide sequence: TGCAGCGTTGAAGAATGGAGGGGAAGGGAGACCCAGTACTTC. Translation: CSVEEWRGRETQYF.

Note on this clone: Other DNA sequences of this sample code for an identical CDR3. The rearrangement uses TRBV5-1 and TRBJ2-1; TRBD2 matches 8 bases. The CDR3 has 16 residues. Germline lookup yields CDR1 SGHRS and CDR2 YFSETQ. J was trimmed by 3 bases and V by 0 bases; bases with no gene match: 5. CDR3 nucleotides: TGCGCCAGCAGCTTGGCCCCAACTAGCGGCTACAATGAGCAGTTCTTC. Amino acids: CASSLAPTSGYNEQFF.

The rearrangement uses TRBV7-2 and TRBJ2-5; 13 nucleotides align to TRBD2. Gene TRBJ2-7 matches the end of the DNA better, so the J call may be wrong. The CDR3 sequence is 15 residues long. Germline lookup yields CDR1 SGHTA and CDR2 FQGNSA. In nucleotides, the CDR3 is TGTGCCAGCAGACTCACTAGCGGGAGGGCCTACGAGCAGTACTTC. Translating gives CASRLTSGRAYEQYF.

A word on this clone: At one boundary the junction diverges from the germline segment, which might be a read error. The chain combines TRBV28 with TRBJ1-1; D gene ambiguous. This CDR3 comprises 12 residues. The germline gives CDR1 MDHEN, CDR2 SYDVKM. CDR3 in DNA: TGTGCCAGCAGTTTGGGGTTTGGGGTGGTCATCTTT. The encoded protein is CASSLGFGVVIF.

The table lists this clone with a count of one. The chain uses TRBV15 and TRBJ2-1, with TRBD1 identical over 7 bases. Losses at the gene ends were 1 base for V and 4 bases for J; bases not matched to a gene: 7. Germline V gene data show CDR1 as LNHNV and CDR2 as YYDKDF (reference sequence). The CDR3 covers 16 residues. CDR3 region: CATSRVGSGQYNEQFF. CDR3 nucleotide sequence: TGTGCCACCAGCAGAGTAGGATCGGGACAGTACAATGAGCAGTTCTTC.

In this sample, this clone turned up once. J is TRBJ1-2 and V is TRBV20-1; no reliable D call. The CDR3 is 10 amino acids. Germline V gene sequence: CDR1 DFQATT, CDR2 SNEGSKA (reference sequence). The germline V and J ends were trimmed by 3 bases and 8 bases, with 7 bases remaining between them. The CDR3 DNA sequence: TGCAGTGCTAGTTTGCCAGGCTACACCTTC. It translates to CSASLPGYTF.

V and J are TRBV27 and TRBJ2-5; 11 bases align to TRBD2. CDR1 MNHEY and CDR2 SMNVEV come from the germline V gene (reference sequence). This CDR3 contains 16 residues. Trimming cost V 6 bases and J 2 bases; bases outside gene matches: 8. The CDR3 nucleotides are TGTGCCAGCAGGGGAACTAGCGGGAGAAGGCAAGAGACCCAGTACTTC. Amino acids: CASRGTSGRRQETQYF.

The J gene is TRBJ2-2, the V gene TRBV25-1; D is undetermined. Germline V gene lookup returns CDR1 MGHDK and CDR2 SYGVNS. This CDR3 spans 12 amino acids. V lost 3 bases and J lost 6, with 5 bases in between. The CDR3 region is CASSDRAGELFF. In DNA, the CDR3 is TGTGCCAGCAGTGACCGGGCCGGGGAGCTGTTTTTT.

This sequence joins TRBV9 and TRBJ2-3, with TRBD2 identical over 7 bases. The CDR3 contains 17 residues. With V trimmed by 0 bases and J by 2 bases, 9 bases remained unmatched. The germline gives CDR1 SGDLS, CDR2 YYNGEE. CDR3 in DNA: TGTGCCAGCAGCGTAGGAAGGTCTAGCGGACTCACAGATACGCAGTATTTT. This translates into CASSVGRSSGLTDTQYF.

This sequence joins TRBV6-5 and TRBJ2-2, with 10 bases fitting TRBD1. In germline, CDR1 is MNHEY, CDR2 SVGAGI. This CDR3 is built from 15 residues. Trimming removed 4 bases from V and 4 bases from J; junction bases left unmatched: 3. Here the CDR3 DNA reads TGTGCCAGCAGTTCGGGGACAGGGGCCACCGGGGAGCTGTTTTTT. Translated: CASSSGTGATGELFF.

V gene TRBV28 combines with J gene TRBJ1-1; 8 bases are a match to TRBD1. V lost 4 bases and J lost 1; bases outside the gene matches: 11. The CDR3 loop spans 17 amino acids. CDR1 MDHEN and CDR2 SYDVKM come from the germline V gene. CDR3 protein: CASSSPGGFEGNTEAFF. In DNA, the CDR3 is TGTGCCAGCAGTTCCCCAGGGGGCTTCGAAGGGAACACTGAAGCTTTCTTT.

V gene TRBV6-5 combines with J gene TRBJ2-7; tentatively, D is TRBD2 (7 bases). CDR3 length equals 14 residues. The germline V gene encodes CDR1 MNHEY and CDR2 SVGAGI. Deletions cut 8 bases from V and 3 bases from J, with 17 bases between. Written as DNA, the CDR3 is TGTGCCAGCGGGGTCGGGGGGCGTCTCTACGAGCAGTACTTC. Amino acid sequence: CASGVGGRLYEQYF.

V usage is TRBV7-9 and J usage is TRBJ2-7; D is unclear. V was clipped by 4 bases and J by 4 bases, with 8 bases between them. This CDR3 has 12 residues. Germline CDR1 SEHNR, CDR2 FQNEAQ (reference sequence). Here the CDR3 DNA reads TGTGCCAGCAGCTCCGTCGGGTACGAGCAGTACTTC. It encodes CASSSVGYEQYF.

The gene calls are TRBV29-1 and TRBJ2-3; TRBD1 aligns across 8 bases. This CDR3 contains 12 residues. The germline V gene has CDR1 SQVTM and CDR2 ANQGSEA. The trim removed 4 bases at V and 5 bases at J, leaving 2 bases unmatched. As DNA, the CDR3 is TGCAGCGTTGGACAGGGGAGAGATACGCAGTATTTT. This gives the protein CSVGQGRDTQYF.

Concerning this clone: This sample includes further DNA sequences coding for the same CDR3. The chain recombines TRBV28 with TRBJ2-2; D gene ambiguous. The V and J ends lost 5 bases and 0 bases respectively, with 4 bases between them. The CDR3 is 13 amino acids. Germline loops: CDR1 MDHEN, CDR2 SYDVKM. This chain's CDR3 is CASSGPNTGELFF. CDR3 nucleotides: TGTGCCAGCAGTGGGCCGAACACCGGGGAGCTGTTTTTT.

The V call is TRBV9, the J call TRBJ1-5; 11 bases line up with TRBD1. Germline trimming cut 3 bases from V and 6 bases from J; bases unmatched to any gene: 5. Germline-derived CDR1 and CDR2 are SGDLS and YYNGEE. CDR3 length: 15 residues. This chain's CDR3 is CASSAGTGGSQPQHF. The CDR3 DNA reads as TGTGCCAGCAGCGCCGGGACAGGGGGGAGTCAGCCCCAGCATTTT.

The gene calls are TRBV10-3 and TRBJ1-1; unclear D gene. The V gene lost 10 bases and the J gene lost 1 base, with 13 bases spanning the gap. Germline-derived CDR1 and CDR2 are ENHRY and SYGVKD. The CDR3 loop spans 13 amino acids. The CDR3 sequence is CATAQAPNTEAFF. CDR3 sequence (DNA): TGTGCCACCGCACAAGCGCCGAACACTGAAGCTTTCTTT.

The V and J genes are TRBV6-5 and TRBJ2-7; TRBD2 matches at 7 bases. Germline V CDR1 and CDR2: MNHEY, SVGAGI. This CDR3 is built from 13 residues. Here the CDR3 DNA reads TGTGCGGCCGGGCTCGGGGGGACCGACGAGCAGTACTTC. It codes for CAAGLGGTDEQYF.

In regard to this clone: The sample holds other DNA sequences that translate to the same CDR3. The chain uses TRBV18 and TRBJ2-5; D unresolved. CDR1 KGHSH and CDR2 LQKENI come from the germline V gene. The V end lost 5 bases, the J end lost 2 bases, and 3 bases lay between the germline ends. This CDR3 has 11 residues. CDR3 nucleotide sequence: TGTGCCAGCTCAGGTCAAGAGACCCAGTACTTC. Translating gives CASSGQETQYF.

The chain has TRBV2 and TRBJ2-3, with TRBD1 matching 10 bases. Germline V gene lookup returns CDR1 SNHLY and CDR2 FYNNEI. The CDR3 contains 14 residues. Trimming cost V 4 bases and J 4 bases; bases outside gene matches: 2. In DNA form, the CDR3 reads TGTGCCAGCAGTGGGGGGACAGGGGCAGATACGCAGTATTTT. This translates into CASSGGTGADTQYF. Based on the CDR3 plus reference TRBV2 and TRBJ2-3, the full variable domain is EPEVTQTPSHQVTQMGQEVILRCVPISNHLYFYWYRQILGQKVEFLVSFYNNEISEKSEIFDDQFSVERPDGSNFTLKIRSTKLEDSAMYFCASSGGTGADTQYFGPGTRLTVL.

The chain joins TRBV29-1 to TRBJ1-2; possible D gene TRBD1, 6 bases. The CDR3 contains 12 residues. The V gene lost 6 bases and the J gene lost 7 bases, with 15 bases spanning the gap. CDR1 is SQVTM, CDR2 ANQGSEA, per germline. CDR3 nucleotide sequence: TGCAGCGTGGTGGGGGGCCCTCTTGGCTACACCTTC. Its translation: CSVVGGPLGYTF.

This clone is a singleton in its sample. The chain uses TRBV28 and TRBJ2-7; either TRBD1 or TRBD2 may supply D (5 bases each). The germline V gene has CDR1 MDHEN and CDR2 SYDVKM. V lost 3 bases, J lost 2 bases, and 11 bases lay in between. CDR3 length: 14 amino acids. CDR3 sequence reads: CASSLIGDPYEQYF. In DNA form, the CDR3 reads TGTGCCAGCAGTTTGATCGGGGACCCCTACGAGCAGTACTTC.

This chain uses TRBV6-5 with TRBJ2-7; 7 positions match TRBD2. V was clipped by 2 bases and J by 0 bases; unmatched bases: 7. Per germline, CDR1 MNHEY and CDR2 SVGAGI. This CDR3 comprises 16 residues. The CDR3 is CASSYPKGGGSYEQYF. CDR3 bases: TGTGCCAGCAGTTACCCGAAGGGCGGGGGCTCCTACGAGCAGTACTTC.

The genes are TRBV11-2 and TRBJ2-6; D unclear. The V end was cut by 5 bases, the J end by 0 bases, with 11 bases between. CDR3 length: 16 amino acids. CDR1 is SGHAT, CDR2 FQNNGV, per germline. CDR3 sequence reads: CASSQYWSSGANVLTF. The CDR3 region has the DNA TGTGCCAGCAGCCAATATTGGTCCTCTGGGGCCAACGTCCTGACTTTC.

Remarks on this clone: Additional DNA sequences in this sample encode the identical CDR3. The chain employs TRBV28 and TRBJ1-4; the D is unclear. CDR1 is MDHEN and CDR2 is SYDVKM in the germline V gene. Trimming removed 5 bases at V and 0 bases at J, with 7 bases between. This CDR3 spans 14 amino acids. DNA for the CDR3: TGTGCCAGCAGTCGTCCCGCAACTAATGAAAAACTGTTTTTT. It codes for CASSRPATNEKLFF.

CDR3 sequence reads: CASSQLRDEQYF. The DNA of the CDR3 is TGTGCCAGCAGCCAACTGAGGGACGAGCAGTACTTC. V usage is TRBV7-2 and J usage is TRBJ2-7, with D perhaps TRBD2 (5 bases). V lost 5 bases and J lost 5, with 10 bases in between. The length of the CDR3 is 12 residues. Per the germline V gene, CDR1 is SGHTA and CDR2 is FQGNSA.

The chain has TRBV23-1 and TRBJ2-1; TRBD1 agrees at 9 bases. TRBV23-1 is an ORF, and what it does is uncertain. J gave up 2 bases and V 7 bases, and 15 bases lay outside the gene matches. The CDR3 loop spans 18 amino acids. In nucleotides, the CDR3 is TGCGCCAGCAACCACCTAGGACAGGGGAAAGGAACCTACAATGAGCAGTTCTTC. It is translated as CASNHLGQGKGTYNEQFF.

The CDR3 reads CAISQSDSLPGNTIYF. The CDR3 DNA is TGTGCCATCAGTCAATCGGACAGCCTCCCTGGAAACACCATATATTTT. The chain combines TRBV10-3 with TRBJ1-3, with a tentative D call TRBD1 (6 bases). Trimming removed 5 bases at V and 2 bases at J, with 16 bases between. Germline V lookup: CDR1 ENHRY, CDR2 SYGVKD. The CDR3 has 16 amino acids.